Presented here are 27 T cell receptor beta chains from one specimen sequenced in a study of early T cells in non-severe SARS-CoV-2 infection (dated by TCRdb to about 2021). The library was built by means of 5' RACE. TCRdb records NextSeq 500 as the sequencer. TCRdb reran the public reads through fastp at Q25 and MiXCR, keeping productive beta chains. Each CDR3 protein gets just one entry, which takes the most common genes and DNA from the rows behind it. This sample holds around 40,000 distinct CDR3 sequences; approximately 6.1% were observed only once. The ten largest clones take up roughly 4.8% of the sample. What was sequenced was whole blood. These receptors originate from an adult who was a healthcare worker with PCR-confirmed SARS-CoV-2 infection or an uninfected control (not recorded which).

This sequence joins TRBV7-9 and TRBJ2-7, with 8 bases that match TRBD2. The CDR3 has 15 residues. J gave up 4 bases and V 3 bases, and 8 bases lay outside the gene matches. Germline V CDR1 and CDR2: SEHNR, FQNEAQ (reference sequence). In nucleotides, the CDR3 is TGTGCCAGCAGCTTGGGGTCGGGAGGGGTATACGAGCAGTACTTC. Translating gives CASSLGSGGVYEQYF.

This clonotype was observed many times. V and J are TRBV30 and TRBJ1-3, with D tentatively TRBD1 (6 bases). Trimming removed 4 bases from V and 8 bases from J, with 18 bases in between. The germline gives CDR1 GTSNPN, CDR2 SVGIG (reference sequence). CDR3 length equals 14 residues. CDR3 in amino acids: CAWKMGRGWDTIYF. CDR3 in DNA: TGTGCCTGGAAAATGGGCAGGGGCTGGGACACCATATATTTT.

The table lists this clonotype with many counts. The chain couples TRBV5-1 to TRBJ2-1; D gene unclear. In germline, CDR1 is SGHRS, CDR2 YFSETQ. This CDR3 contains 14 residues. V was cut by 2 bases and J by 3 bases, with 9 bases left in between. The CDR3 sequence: CASSFGQDYNEQFF. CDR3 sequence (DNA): TGCGCCAGCAGCTTTGGGCAGGACTACAATGAGCAGTTCTTC.

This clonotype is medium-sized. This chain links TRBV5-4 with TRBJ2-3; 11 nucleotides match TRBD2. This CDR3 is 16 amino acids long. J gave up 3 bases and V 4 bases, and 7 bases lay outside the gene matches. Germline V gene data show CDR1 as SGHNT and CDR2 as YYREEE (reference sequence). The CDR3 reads CASSPLAGGATDTQYF. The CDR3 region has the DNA TGTGCCAGCAGCCCGCTAGCGGGAGGTGCGACAGATACGCAGTATTTT.

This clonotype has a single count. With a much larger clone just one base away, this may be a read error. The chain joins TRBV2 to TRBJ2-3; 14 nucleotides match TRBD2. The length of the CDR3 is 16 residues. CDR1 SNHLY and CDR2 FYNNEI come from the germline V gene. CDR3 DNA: TGTGCCAGCAGTAAGGGACTAGCGGGAGTGGTAGATACGCTGTATTTT. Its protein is CASSKGLAGVVDTLYF.

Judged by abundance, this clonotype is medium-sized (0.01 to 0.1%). The CDR3 DNA reads TGTGCCAGTAGTCCGACAGGTAGCAATCAGCCCCAGCATTTT. Amino acids: CASSPTGSNQPQHF. The chain uses TRBV19 and TRBJ1-5, with a weak D call TRBD1 (6 bases). V lost 5 bases to trimming and J lost 0 bases, with 8 bases between them. Germline-derived CDR1 and CDR2 are LNHDA and SQIVND (reference sequence). This CDR3 comprises 14 residues.

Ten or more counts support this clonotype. The CDR3 region has the DNA TGTGCCAGCAGCCTCCTCGGCCAATCGGGGGGCTACACCTTC. Amino acid sequence: CASSLLGQSGGYTF. This rearrangement joins TRBV5-8 to TRBJ1-2, with D hard to call. The CDR3 runs 14 residues. Germline V gene sequence: CDR1 SGHTS, CDR2 YDEGEE. Trimming left V 4 bases short and J 8 bases short, with 18 bases between.

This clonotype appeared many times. The CDR3 nucleotides read TGCAGCGTTGAGTGGCGAGCGGGGTCCTACAATGAGCAGTTCTTC. Its protein is CSVEWRAGSYNEQFF. The rearrangement uses TRBV29-1 and TRBJ2-1; 7 bases match TRBD2. After removal of 3 bases from V and 1 base from J, the junction contained 6 bases not matched to a gene. CDR1 SQVTM and CDR2 ANQGSEA come from the germline V gene. This CDR3 comprises 15 residues.

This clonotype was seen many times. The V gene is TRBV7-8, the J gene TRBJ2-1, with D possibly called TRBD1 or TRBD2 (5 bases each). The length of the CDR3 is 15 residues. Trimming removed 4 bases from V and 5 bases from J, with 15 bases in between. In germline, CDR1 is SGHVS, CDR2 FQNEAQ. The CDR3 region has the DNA TGTGCCAGCAGCTGGGGGACGTCAGGACACAATGAGCAGTTCTTC. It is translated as CASSWGTSGHNEQFF.

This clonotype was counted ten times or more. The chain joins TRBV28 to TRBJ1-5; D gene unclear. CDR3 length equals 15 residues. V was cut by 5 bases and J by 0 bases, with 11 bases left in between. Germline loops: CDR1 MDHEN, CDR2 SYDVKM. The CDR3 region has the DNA TGTGCCAGCAGTCCTATGTGGAATAGCAATCAGCCCCAGCATTTT. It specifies CASSPMWNSNQPQHF.

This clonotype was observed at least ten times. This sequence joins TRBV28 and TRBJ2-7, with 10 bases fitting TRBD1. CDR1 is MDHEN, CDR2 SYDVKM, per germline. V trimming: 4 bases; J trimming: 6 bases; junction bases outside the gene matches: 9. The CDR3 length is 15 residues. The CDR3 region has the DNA TGTGCCAGCAGTTCGATTGGGACAGGGGATCGCGAGCAGTACTTC. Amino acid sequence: CASSSIGTGDREQYF.

CDR3 loop: CASSSNTNTGELFF. CDR3 DNA sequence: TGCGCCAGCAGCTCCAACACCAACACCGGGGAGCTGTTTTTT. The V and J genes are TRBV5-1 and TRBJ2-2, with D uncertain. This CDR3 contains 14 residues. Germline V gene lookup returns CDR1 SGHRS and CDR2 YFSETQ. V shed 3 bases and J shed 2 bases, with 8 bases lying between them.

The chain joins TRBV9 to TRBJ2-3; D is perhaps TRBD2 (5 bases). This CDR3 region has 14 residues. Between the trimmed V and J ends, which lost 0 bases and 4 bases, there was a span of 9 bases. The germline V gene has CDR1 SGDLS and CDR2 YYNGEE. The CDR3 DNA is TGTGCCAGCAGCGTAGGAGGGTGGGCAGATACGCAGTATTTT. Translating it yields CASSVGGWADTQYF.

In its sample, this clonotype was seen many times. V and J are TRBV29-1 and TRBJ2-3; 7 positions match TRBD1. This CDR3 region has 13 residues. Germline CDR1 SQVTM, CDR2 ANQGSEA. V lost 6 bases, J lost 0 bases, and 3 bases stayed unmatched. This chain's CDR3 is CSVHRGSTDTQYF. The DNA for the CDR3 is TGCAGCGTCCACAGGGGAAGCACAGATACGCAGTATTTT.

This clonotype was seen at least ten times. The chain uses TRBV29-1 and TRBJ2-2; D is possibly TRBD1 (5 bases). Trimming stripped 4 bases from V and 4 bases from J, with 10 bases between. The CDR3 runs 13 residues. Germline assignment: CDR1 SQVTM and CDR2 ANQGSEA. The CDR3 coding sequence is TGCAGCGTTGCGTGGGGCCTCACCGGGGAGCTGTTTTTT. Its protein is CSVAWGLTGELFF.

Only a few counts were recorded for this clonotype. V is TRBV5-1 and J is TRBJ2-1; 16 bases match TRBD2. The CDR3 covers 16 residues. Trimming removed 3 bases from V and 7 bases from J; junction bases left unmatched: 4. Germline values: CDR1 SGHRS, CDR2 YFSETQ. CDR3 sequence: CASSSGLAGGVNEQFF. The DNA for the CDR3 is TGCGCCAGCAGCTCGGGACTAGCGGGAGGGGTTAATGAGCAGTTCTTC.

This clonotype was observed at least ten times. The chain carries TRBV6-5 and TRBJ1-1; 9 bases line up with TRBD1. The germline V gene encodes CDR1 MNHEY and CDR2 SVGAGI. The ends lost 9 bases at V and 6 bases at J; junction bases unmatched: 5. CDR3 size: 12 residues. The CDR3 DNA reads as TGTGCCAGTTCTCGGACAGGGGCTGAAGCTTTCTTT. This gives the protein CASSRTGAEAFF.

For the CDR3, the DNA is TGCAGTGCTAGAGTGCCGGGACTGGGATATTACGAGCAGTACTTC. This codes for CSARVPGLGYYEQYF. The chain has TRBV20-1 and TRBJ2-7; tentative D call: TRBD2 (6 bases). Per germline, CDR1 DFQATT and CDR2 SNEGSKA (reference sequence). This CDR3 contains 15 residues. Trimming took off 1 base at V and 4 bases at J, with 17 bases between the two ends.

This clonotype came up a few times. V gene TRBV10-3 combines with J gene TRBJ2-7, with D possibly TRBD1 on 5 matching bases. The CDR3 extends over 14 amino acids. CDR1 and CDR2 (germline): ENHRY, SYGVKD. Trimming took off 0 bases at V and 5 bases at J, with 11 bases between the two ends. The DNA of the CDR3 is TGTGCCATCAGTGAGTCGGCGTCAGGGCACGAGCAGTACTTC. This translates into CAISESASGHEQYF.

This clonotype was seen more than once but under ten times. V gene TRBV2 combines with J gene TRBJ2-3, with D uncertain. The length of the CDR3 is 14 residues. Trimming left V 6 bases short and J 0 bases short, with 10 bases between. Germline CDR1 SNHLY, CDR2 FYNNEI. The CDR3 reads CASSERGSTDTQYF. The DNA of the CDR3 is TGTGCCAGCAGCGAAAGAGGAAGCACAGATACGCAGTATTTT. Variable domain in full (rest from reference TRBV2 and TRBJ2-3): EPEVTQTPSHQVTQMGQEVILRCVPISNHLYFYWYRQILGQKVEFLVSFYNNEISEKSEIFDDQFSVERPDGSNFTLKIRSTKLEDSAMYFCASSERGSTDTQYFGPGTRLTVL.

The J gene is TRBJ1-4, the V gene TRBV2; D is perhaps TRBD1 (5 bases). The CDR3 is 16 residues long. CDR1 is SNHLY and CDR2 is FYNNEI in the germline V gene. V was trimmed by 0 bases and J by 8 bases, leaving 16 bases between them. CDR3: CASSEATRGKREKLFF. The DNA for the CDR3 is TGTGCCAGCAGTGAAGCGACGCGGGGGAAGAGAGAAAAACTGTTTTTT.

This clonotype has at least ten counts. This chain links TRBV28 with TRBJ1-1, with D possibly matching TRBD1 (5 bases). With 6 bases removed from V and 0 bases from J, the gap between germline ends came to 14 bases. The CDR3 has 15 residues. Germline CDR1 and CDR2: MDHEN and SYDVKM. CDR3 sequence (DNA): TGTGCCAGCAGATCCCCCGGGACGTTGAACACTGAAGCTTTCTTT. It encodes CASRSPGTLNTEAFF.

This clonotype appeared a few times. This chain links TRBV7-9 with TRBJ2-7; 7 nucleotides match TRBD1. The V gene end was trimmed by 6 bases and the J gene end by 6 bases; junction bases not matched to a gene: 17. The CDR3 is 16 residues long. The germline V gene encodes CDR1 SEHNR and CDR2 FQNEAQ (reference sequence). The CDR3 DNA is TGTGCCAGCAGTTTTGGGACCGGGACAGCCGGCGCCGAGCAGTACTTC. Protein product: CASSFGTGTAGAEQYF.

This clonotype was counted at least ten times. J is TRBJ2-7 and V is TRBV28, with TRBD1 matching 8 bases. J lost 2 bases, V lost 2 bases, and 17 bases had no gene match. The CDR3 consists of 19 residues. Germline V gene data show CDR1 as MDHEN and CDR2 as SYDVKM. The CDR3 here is CASSLLPGGFVVAPYEQYF. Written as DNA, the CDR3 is TGTGCCAGCAGTTTACTGCCAGGGGGCTTCGTAGTGGCGCCCTACGAGCAGTACTTC.

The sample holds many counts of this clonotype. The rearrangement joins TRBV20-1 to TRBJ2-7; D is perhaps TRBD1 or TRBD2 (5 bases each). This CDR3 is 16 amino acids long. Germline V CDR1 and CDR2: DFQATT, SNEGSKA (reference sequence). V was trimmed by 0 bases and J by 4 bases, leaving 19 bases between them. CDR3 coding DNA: TGCAGTGCTAGAGAAAGGGGACGCCCTCTTTCTTACGAGCAGTACTTC. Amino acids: CSARERGRPLSYEQYF.

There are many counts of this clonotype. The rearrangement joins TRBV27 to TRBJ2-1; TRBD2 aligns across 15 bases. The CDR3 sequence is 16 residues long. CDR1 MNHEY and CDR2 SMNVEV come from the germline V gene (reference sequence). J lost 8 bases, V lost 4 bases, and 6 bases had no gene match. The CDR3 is CASSSGLAGGGDEQFF. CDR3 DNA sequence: TGTGCCAGCAGTTCCGGACTAGCGGGAGGGGGGGATGAGCAGTTCTTC.

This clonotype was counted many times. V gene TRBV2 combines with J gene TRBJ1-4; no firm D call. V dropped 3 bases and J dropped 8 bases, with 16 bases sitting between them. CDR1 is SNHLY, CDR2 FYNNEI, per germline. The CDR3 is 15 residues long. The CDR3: CASSDGTGKGEKLFF. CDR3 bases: TGTGCCAGCAGTGATGGAACGGGGAAAGGCGAAAAACTGTTTTTT.